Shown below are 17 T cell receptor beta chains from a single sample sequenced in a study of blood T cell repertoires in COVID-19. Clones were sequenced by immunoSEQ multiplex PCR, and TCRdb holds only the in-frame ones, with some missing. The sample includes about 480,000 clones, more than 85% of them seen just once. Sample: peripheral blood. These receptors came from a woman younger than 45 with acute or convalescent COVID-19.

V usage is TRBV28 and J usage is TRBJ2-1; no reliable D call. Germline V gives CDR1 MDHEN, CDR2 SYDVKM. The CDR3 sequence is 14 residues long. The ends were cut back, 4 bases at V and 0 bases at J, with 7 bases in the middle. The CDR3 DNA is TGTGCCAGCAGTTCGTTAGACTCCTACAATGAGCAGTTCTTC. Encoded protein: CASSSLDSYNEQFF.

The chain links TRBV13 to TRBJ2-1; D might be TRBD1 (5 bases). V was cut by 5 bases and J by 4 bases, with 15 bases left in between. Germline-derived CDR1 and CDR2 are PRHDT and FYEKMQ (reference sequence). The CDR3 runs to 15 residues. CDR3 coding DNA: TGTGCCAGCAGCAAAAGACAGTCGCTATACAATGAGCAGTTCTTC. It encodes CASSKRQSLYNEQFF. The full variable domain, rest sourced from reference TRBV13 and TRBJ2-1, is AAGVIQSPRHLIKEKRETATLKCYPIPRHDTVYWYQQGPGQDPQFLISFYEKMQSDKGSIPDRFSAQQFSDYHSELNMSSLELGDSALYFCASSKRQSLYNEQFFGPGTRLTVL.

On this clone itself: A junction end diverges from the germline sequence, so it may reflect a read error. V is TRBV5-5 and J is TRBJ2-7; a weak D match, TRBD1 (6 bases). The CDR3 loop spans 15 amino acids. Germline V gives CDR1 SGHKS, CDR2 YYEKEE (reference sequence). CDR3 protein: CASRLESGVVYEQYF. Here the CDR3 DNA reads TGTGCCAGCAGGTTGGAATCAGGGGTGGTCTACGAGCAGTACTTC.

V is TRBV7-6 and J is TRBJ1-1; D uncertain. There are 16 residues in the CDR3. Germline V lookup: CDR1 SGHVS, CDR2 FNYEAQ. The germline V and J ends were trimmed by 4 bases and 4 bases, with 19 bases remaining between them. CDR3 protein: CASSSRRGPSGTEAFF. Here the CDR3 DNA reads TGTGCCAGCAGCTCACGACGTGGACCAAGCGGCACTGAAGCTTTCTTT.

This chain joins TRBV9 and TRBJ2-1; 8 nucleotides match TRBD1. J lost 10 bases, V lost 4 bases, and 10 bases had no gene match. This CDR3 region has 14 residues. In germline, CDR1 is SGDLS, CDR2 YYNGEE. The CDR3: CASSSQGAGGEQFF. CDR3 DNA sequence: TGTGCCAGCAGCTCCCAGGGGGCAGGTGGGGAGCAGTTCTTC.

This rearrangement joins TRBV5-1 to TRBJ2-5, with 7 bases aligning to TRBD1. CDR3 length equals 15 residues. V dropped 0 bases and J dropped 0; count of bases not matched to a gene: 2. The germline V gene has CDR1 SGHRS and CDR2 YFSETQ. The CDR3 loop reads CASSLGDSYQETQYF. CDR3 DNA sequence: TGCGCCAGCAGCTTGGGGGACAGCTACCAAGAGACCCAGTACTTC.

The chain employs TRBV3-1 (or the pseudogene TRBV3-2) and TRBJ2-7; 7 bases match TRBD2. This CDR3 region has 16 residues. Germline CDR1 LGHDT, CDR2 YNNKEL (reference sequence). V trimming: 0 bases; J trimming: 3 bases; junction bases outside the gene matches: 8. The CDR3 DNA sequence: TGTGCCAGCAGCCAAGAAGCGCGGGGGTTCTACTACGAGCAGTACTTC. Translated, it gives CASSQEARGFYYEQYF.

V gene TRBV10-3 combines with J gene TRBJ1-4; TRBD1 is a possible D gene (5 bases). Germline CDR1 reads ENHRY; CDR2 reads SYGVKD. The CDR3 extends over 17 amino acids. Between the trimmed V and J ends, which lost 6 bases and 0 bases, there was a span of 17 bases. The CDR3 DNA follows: TGTGCCATCAGCGGGGGGGGGTCAGAGACAACTAATGAAAAACTGTTTTTT. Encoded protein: CAISGGGSETTNEKLFF.

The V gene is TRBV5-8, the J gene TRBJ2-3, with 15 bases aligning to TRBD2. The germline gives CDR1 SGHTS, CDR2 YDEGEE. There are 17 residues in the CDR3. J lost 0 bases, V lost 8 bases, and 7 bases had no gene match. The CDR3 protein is CASPSGTSGGSTDTQYF. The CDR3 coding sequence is TGTGCCAGTCCGTCCGGGACTAGCGGGGGGAGCACAGATACGCAGTATTTT.

The DNA of the CDR3 is TGTGCCAGCAGTGAAAGGGGGTTCACCGGGGAGCTGTTTTTT. Its translation is CASSERGFTGELFF. The chain combines TRBV6-4 with TRBJ2-2, with D maybe TRBD1 (6 bases). CDR1 MRHNA and CDR2 SNTAGT come from the germline V gene. V was clipped by 3 bases and J by 4 bases, with 9 bases between them. The CDR3 totals 14 residues.

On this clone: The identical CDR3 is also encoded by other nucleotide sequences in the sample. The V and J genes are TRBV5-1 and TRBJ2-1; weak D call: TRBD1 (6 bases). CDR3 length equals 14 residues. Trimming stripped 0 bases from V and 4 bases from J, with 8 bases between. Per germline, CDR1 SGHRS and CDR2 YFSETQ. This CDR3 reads CASSLGQGYNEQFF. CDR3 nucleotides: TGCGCCAGCAGCTTGGGGCAGGGGTACAATGAGCAGTTCTTC. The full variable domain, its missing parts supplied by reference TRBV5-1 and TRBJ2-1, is KAGVTQTPRYLIKTRGQQVTLSCSPISGHRSVSWYQQTPGQGLQFLFEYFSETQRNKGNFPGRFSGRQFSNSRSEMNVSTLELGDSALYLCASSLGQGYNEQFFGPGTRLTVL.

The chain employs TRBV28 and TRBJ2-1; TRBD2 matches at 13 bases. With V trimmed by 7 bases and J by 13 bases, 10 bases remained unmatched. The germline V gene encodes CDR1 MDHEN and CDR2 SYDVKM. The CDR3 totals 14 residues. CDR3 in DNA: TGTGCCAGCACAGAGACTAGCGGGGGGAGGGAACAGTTCTTC. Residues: CASTETSGGREQFF.

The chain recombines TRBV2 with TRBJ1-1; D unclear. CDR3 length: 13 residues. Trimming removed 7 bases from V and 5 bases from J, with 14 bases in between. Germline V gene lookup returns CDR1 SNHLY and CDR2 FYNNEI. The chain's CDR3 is CASTLTRGTEAFF. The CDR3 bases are TGTGCCAGCACTCTGACCCGGGGTACTGAAGCTTTCTTT.

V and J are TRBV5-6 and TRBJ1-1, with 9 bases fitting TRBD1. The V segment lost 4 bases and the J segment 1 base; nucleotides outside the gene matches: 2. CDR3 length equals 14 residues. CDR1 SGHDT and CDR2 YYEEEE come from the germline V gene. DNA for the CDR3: TGTGCCAGCAGCATGACAGGGGGGAACACTGAAGCTTTCTTT. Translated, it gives CASSMTGGNTEAFF.

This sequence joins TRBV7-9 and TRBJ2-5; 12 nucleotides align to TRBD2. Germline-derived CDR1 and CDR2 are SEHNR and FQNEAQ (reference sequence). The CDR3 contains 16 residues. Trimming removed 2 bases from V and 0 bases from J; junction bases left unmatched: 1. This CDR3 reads CASSLTSGGNQETQYF. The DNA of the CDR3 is TGTGCCAGCAGCTTAACTAGCGGGGGGAACCAAGAGACCCAGTACTTC. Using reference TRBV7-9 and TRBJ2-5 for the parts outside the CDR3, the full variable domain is DTGVSQNPRHKITKRGQNVTFRCDPISEHNRLYWYRQTLGQGPEFLTYFQNEAQLEKSRLLSDRFSAERPKGSFSTLEIQRTEQGDSAMYLCASSLTSGGNQETQYFGPGTRLLVL.

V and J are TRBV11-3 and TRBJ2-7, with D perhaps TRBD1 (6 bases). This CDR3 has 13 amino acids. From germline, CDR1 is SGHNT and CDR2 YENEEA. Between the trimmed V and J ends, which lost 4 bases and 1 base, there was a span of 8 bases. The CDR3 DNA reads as TGTGCCAGCAGCTCGGACAGTTCCTACGAGCAGTACTTC. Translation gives CASSSDSSYEQYF. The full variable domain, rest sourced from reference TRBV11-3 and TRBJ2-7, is EAGVVQSPRYKIIEKKQPVAFWCNPISGHNTLYWYLQNLGQGPELLIRYENEEAVDDSQLPKDRFSAERLKGVDSTLKIQPAELGDSAVYLCASSSDSSYEQYFGPGTRLTVT.

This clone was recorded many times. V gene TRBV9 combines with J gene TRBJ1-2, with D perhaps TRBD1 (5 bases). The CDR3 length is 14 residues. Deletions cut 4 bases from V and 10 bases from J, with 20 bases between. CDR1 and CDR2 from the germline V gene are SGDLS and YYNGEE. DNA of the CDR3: TGTGCCAGCAGCCCAAAAAATGTGGGACTGGTCTACACCTTC. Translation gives CASSPKNVGLVYTF.